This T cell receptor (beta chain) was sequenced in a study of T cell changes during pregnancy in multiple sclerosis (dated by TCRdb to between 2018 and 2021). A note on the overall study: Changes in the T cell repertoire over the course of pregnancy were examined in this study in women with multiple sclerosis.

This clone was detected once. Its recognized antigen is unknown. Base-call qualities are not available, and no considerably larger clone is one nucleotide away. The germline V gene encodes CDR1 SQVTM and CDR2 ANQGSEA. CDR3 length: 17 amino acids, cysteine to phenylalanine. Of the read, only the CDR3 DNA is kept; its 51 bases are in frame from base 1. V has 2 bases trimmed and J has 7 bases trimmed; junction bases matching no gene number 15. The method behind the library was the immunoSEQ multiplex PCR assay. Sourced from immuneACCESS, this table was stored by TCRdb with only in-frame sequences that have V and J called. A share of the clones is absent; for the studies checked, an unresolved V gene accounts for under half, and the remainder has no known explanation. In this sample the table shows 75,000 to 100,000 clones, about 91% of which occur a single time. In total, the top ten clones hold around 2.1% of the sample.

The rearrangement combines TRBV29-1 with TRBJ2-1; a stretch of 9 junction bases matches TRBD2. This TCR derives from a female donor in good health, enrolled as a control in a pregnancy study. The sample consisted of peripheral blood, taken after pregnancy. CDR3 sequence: CSVEIMSSRLAENEQFF. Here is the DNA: TGCAGCGTTGAAATTATGTCTTCGAGACTAGCGGAAAATGAGCAGTTCTTC.